This TCR delta chain derives from a study of gamma-delta chains in newborns, infants, children. Study at large: Polyclonal expansion of innate γδ T cells after birth follows microbial exposure.

TCRdb re-processed the reads via CATT. This table holds roughly 2,000 delta-chain clones, approximately 1% found once. The CDR3 has 16 amino acids. In germline, CDR1 is GEAIGNYY, CDR2 EKD. The germline V and J ends were trimmed by 3 bases and 0 bases, with 8 bases remaining between them. This clone is medium-sized in the sample. This sample includes further DNA sequences coding for the same CDR3. This clonotype was obtained from a child who was a newborn, infant or young child, either healthy, febrile or measles-vaccinated (not recorded which). This chain links TRDV2 with TRDJ3, with no clear D. The sequenced sample was blood. Here the CDR3 DNA reads TGTGCCTGTGACCCGCTTAGCTCCTGGGACACCCGACAGATGTTTTTC. This gives the protein CACDPLSSWDTRQMFF.